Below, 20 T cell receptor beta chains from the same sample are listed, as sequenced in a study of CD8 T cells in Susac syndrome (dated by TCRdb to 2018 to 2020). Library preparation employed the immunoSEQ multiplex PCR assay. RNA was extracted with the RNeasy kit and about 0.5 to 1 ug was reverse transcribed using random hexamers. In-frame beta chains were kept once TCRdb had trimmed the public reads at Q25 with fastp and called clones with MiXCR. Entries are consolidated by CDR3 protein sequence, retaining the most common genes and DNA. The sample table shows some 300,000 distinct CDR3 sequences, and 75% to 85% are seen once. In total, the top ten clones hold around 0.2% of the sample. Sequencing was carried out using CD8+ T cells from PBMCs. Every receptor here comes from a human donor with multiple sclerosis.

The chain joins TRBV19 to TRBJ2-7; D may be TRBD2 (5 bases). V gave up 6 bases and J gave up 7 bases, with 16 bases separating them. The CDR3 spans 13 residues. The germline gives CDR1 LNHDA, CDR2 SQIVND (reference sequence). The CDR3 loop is CASRDPEAAEQYF. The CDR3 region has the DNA TGTGCCAGTAGAGACCCGGAGGCCGCTGAGCAGTACTTC.

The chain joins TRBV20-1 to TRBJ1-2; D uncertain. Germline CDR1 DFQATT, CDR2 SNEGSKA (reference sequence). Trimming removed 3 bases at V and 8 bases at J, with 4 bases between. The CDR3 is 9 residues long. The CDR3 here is CSAREGYTF. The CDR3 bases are TGCAGTGCTAGGGAGGGCTACACCTTC.

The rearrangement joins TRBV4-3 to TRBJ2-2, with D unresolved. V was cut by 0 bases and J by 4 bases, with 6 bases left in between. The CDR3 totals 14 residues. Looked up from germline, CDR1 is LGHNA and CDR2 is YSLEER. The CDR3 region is CASSQDQFTGELFF. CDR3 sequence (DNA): TGCGCCAGCAGCCAAGACCAATTCACCGGGGAGCTGTTTTTT.

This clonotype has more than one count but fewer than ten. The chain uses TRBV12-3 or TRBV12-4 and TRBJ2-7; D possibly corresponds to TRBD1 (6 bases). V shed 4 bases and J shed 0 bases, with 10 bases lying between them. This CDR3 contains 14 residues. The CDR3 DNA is TGTGCCAGCAGTTCTCCGACAGGCTCCTACGAGCAGTACTTC. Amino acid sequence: CASSSPTGSYEQYF.

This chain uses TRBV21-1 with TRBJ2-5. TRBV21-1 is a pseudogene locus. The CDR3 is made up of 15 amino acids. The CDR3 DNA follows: TGTGCCAGCAGCAAAGAAGAGAGAATTCAAGAGACCCAGTACTTC. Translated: CASSKEERIQETQYF.

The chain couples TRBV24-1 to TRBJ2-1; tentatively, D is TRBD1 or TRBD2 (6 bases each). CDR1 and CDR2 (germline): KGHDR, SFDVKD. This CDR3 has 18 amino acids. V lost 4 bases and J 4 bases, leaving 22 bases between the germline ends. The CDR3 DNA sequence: TGTGCCACCAGTGAAATAGGGGGGTCTGGCGGGGTTTACAATGAGCAGTTCTTC. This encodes CATSEIGGSGGVYNEQFF.

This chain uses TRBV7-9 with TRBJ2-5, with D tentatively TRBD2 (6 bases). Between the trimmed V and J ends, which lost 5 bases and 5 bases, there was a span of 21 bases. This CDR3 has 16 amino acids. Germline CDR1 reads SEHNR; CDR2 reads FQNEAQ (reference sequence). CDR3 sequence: CASSPSAGGLDETQYF. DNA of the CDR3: TGTGCCAGCAGCCCCAGCGCTGGGGGGTTGGATGAGACCCAGTACTTC.

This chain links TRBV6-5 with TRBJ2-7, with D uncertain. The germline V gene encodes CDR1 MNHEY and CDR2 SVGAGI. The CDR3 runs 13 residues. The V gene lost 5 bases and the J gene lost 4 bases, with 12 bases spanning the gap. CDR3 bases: TGTGCCAGCAGTCATTCCATTAGGTACGAGCAGTACTTC. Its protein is CASSHSIRYEQYF.

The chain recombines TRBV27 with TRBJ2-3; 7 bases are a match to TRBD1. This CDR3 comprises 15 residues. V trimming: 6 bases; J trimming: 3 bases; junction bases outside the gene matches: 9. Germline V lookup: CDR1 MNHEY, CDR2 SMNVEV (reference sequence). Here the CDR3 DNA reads TGTGCCAGCAGCGACAGGGTGGTAGGGACAGATACGCAGTATTTT. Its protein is CASSDRVVGTDTQYF.

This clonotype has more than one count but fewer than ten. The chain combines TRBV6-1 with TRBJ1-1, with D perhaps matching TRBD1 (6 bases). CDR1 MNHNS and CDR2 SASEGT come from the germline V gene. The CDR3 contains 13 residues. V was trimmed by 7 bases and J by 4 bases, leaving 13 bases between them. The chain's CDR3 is CASNQGRGTEAFF. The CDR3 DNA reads TGTGCCAGCAACCAGGGGCGGGGCACTGAAGCTTTCTTT.

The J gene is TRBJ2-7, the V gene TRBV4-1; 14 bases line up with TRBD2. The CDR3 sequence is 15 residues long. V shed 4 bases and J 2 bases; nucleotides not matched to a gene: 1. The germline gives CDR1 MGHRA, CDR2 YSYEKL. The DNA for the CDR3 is TGCGCCAGCAGCCGACTAGCGGGAGGGCCCTACGAGCAGTACTTC. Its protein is CASSRLAGGPYEQYF.

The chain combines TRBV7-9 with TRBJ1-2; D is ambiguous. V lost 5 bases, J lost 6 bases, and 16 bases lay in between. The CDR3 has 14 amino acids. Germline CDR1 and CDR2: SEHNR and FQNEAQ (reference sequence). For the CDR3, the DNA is TGTGCCAGCAGCCCCGCCGTCCGGGAGGATGGCTACACCTTC. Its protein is CASSPAVREDGYTF.

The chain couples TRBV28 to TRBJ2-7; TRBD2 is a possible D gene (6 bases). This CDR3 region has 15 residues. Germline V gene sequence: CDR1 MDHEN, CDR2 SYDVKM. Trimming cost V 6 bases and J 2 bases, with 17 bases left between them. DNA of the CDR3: TGTGCCAGCAGGGAAGACCGGGGGACCACCTACGAGCAGTACTTC. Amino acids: CASREDRGTTYEQYF.

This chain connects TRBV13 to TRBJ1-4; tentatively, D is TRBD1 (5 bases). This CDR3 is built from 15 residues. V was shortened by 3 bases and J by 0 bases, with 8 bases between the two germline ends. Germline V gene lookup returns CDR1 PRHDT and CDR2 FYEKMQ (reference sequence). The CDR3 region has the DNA TGTGCCAGCAGCTTCGGGGCCGCAACTAATGAAAAACTGTTTTTT. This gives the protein CASSFGAATNEKLFF.

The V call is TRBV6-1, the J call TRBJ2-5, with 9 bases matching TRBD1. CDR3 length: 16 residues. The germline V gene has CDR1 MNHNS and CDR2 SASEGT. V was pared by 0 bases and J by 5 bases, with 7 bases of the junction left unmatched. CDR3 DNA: TGTGCCAGCAGTGAAGCGGTCGGGACAGGGAGCGAGACCCAGTACTTC. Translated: CASSEAVGTGSETQYF.

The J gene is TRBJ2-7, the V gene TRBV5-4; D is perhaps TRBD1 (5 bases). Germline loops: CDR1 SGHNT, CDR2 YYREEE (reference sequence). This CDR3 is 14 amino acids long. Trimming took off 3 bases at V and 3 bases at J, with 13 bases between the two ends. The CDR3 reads CASSSTVTLYEQYF. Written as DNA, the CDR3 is TGTGCCAGCAGCTCGACAGTGACCCTCTACGAGCAGTACTTC.

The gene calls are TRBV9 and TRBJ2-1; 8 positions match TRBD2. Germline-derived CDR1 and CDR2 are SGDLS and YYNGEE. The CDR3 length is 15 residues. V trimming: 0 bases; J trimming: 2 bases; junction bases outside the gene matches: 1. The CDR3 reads CASSVVAGTYNEQFF. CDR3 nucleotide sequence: TGTGCCAGCAGCGTAGTAGCGGGGACCTACAATGAGCAGTTCTTC.

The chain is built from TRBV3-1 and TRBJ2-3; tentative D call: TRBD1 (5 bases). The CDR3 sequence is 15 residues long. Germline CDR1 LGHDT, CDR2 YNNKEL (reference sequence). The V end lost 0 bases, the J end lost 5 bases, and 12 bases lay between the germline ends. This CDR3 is CASSQDPEGQDTQYF. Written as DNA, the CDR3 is TGTGCCAGCAGCCAAGATCCGGAAGGACAAGATACGCAGTATTTT.

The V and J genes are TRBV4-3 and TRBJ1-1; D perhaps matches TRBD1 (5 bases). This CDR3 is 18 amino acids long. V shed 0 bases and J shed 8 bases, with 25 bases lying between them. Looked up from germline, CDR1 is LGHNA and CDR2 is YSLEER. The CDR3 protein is CASSQDILGGTTGTEAFF. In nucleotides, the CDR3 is TGCGCCAGCAGCCAAGATATCTTGGGAGGGACGACGGGGACGGAAGCTTTCTTT.

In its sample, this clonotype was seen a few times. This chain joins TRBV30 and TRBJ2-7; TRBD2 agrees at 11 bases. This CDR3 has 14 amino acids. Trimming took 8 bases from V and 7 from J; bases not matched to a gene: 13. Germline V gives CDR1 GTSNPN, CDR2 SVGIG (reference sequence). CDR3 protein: CAGNIAGGPREQYF. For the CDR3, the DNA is TGTGCCGGGAATATAGCGGGAGGGCCTAGGGAGCAGTACTTC.